This T cell receptor beta chain is drawn from a study of control samples from healthy donors and cancer patients. CDR1 is LGHNA and CDR2 is YNFKEQ in the germline V gene. V was pared by 5 bases and J by 0 bases, with 2 bases of the junction left unmatched. This CDR3 spans 14 amino acids. TCRdb's table, derived via immunoSEQ multiplex PCR, lists solely in-frame clones and lacks some. The repertoire consists of 40,000 to 55,000 clones, with around 90% occurring once and the leading ten covering over 20%. This clone was observed a handful of times. The chain combines TRBV4-2 with TRBJ2-7; 9 nucleotides agree with TRBD2. This clonotype was obtained from a woman aged 40 to 55 with head and neck cancer. The sample taken for sequencing was PBMCs. The CDR3 protein is CASSISGSSYEQYF. The CDR3 nucleotides read TGTGCCAGCAGCATTAGCGGGAGCTCCTACGAGCAGTACTTC.